This TCR beta chain was obtained from a study of blood T cell repertoires in COVID-19. Study-wide context: From the United States, Italy and Spain came samples of acute and convalescent COVID-19. PBMCs, B-cell-depleted T cells, or T cells were the source of the cDNA or gDNA that made up the material.

CDR3 length: 16 amino acids. Trimming took off 2 bases at V and 0 bases at J, with 12 bases between the two ends. Looked up from germline, CDR1 is WNHNN and CDR2 is SYGVQD (reference sequence). In the original processing: Amplification from reference gene primers served as the basis for estimated nucleated cell counts. Method: immunoSEQ multiplex PCR; TCRdb's copy keeps in-frame clones and lacks some. V, J and clone size were drawn from that table, and D and trimming were deduced from the DNA. The data hold 230,000 or so clones, with 85% to 90% observed a single time. The chain recombines TRBV10-1 with TRBJ2-3; possibly TRBD2 for D (6 bases). This TCR was recovered from a woman aged 40 to 49 who had recovered from COVID-19. The specimen was peripheral blood. The CDR3, as DNA: TGCGCCAGCAGTGAGGGGCTAGCGACTAGCACAGATACGCAGTATTTT. As protein: CASSEGLATSTDTQYF.